These 20 T cell receptor beta chains originate from one sample sequenced in a study of vaccination effects on CD4 cells after COVID-19. For these TCRs, the target antigens are not known. With more than 9 days of culture completed, CD4+ T cells were isolated. Here immunoSEQ multiplex PCR was the method, and the copy in TCRdb shows in-frame clones only, minus some. Of under 50,000 clones in the sample, around 76% were seen once. Sequences were derived from CD4+ T cells from PBMCs cultured without peptide, sampled before COVID-19 vaccination. Receptor source: a human donor who had a prior SARS-CoV-2 infection.

This chain joins TRBV5-1 and TRBJ2-5; TRBD1 or TRBD2 may be the D gene (5 bases each). The CDR3 extends over 15 amino acids. Germline assignment: CDR1 SGHRS and CDR2 YFSETQ. Trimming left V 1 base short and J 5 bases short, with 15 bases between. CDR3 protein: CASSLSLGERETQYF. The CDR3 region has the DNA TGCGCCAGCAGCTTGTCTCTAGGGGAGCGGGAGACCCAGTACTTC.

V and J are TRBV5-1 and TRBJ2-1; 10 nucleotides match TRBD2. The CDR3 totals 16 residues. Trimming removed 7 bases from V and 3 bases from J; junction bases left unmatched: 10. Germline CDR1 is SGHRS and CDR2 is YFSETQ. Written as DNA, the CDR3 is TGCGCCAGCGGAGAGGGGCTAGCGGGAGACTACAATGAGCAGTTCTTC. Its protein product is CASGEGLAGDYNEQFF.

The genes are TRBV2 and TRBJ1-1; no clear D gene. The CDR3 sequence is 13 residues long. Trimming pared 10 bases from V and 0 bases from J, leaving 12 bases between. Per germline, CDR1 SNHLY and CDR2 FYNNEI. The CDR3 sequence is CATVRAVNTEAFF. DNA of the CDR3: TGTGCCACCGTCCGAGCCGTGAACACTGAAGCTTTCTTT.

V usage is TRBV29-1 and J usage is TRBJ2-5, with D perhaps TRBD2 (6 bases). CDR1 SQVTM and CDR2 ANQGSEA come from the germline V gene. CDR3 length: 11 residues. V was pared by 2 bases and J by 13 bases, with 14 bases between. The CDR3: CSVEWAGRWYF. The CDR3 DNA is TGCAGCGTTGAATGGGCGGGGAGGTGGTACTTC.

This chain links TRBV9 with TRBJ2-5; perhaps TRBD2 as D (6 bases). CDR3 length: 14 residues. V lost 1 base and J 2 bases, leaving 9 bases between the germline ends. From germline, CDR1 is SGDLS and CDR2 YYNGEE. CDR3 sequence: CASSVTSSQETQYF. CDR3 in DNA: TGTGCCAGCAGCGTAACTAGCTCGCAAGAGACCCAGTACTTC.

The CDR3 here is CASSQESSAADTQYF. The DNA for the CDR3 is TGTGCCAGCAGCCAAGAGTCTAGCGCGGCAGATACGCAGTATTTT. The V and J genes are TRBV3-1 (or the pseudogene TRBV3-2) and TRBJ2-3; D may be TRBD2 (6 bases). The CDR3 is 15 amino acids. The V and J ends lost 0 bases and 4 bases respectively, with 11 bases between them. In germline, CDR1 is LGHDT, CDR2 YNNKEL (reference sequence).

This clone was found a few times. The chain is built from TRBV5-8 and TRBJ1-1; 12 positions match TRBD1. V trimming: 10 bases; J trimming: 10 bases; junction bases outside the gene matches: 8. CDR3 size: 12 residues. Germline-derived CDR1 and CDR2 are SGHTS and YDEGEE. CDR3 bases: TGTGCCGCCGGGACAGGGGGCTTCGGAGCTTTCTTT. Its translation: CAAGTGGFGAFF.

The DNA of the CDR3 is TGCGCCAGCAGCGGGGGGAACACTGAAGCTTTCTTT. Amino acid sequence: CASSGGNTEAFF. The rearrangement joins TRBV5-1 to TRBJ1-1, with D possibly matching TRBD1 (5 bases). Trimming removed 4 bases from V and 1 base from J, with 5 bases in between. The germline gives CDR1 SGHRS, CDR2 YFSETQ. This CDR3 comprises 12 residues.

The rearrangement joins TRBV5-4 to TRBJ2-5, with 12 bases lining up with TRBD2. There are 15 residues in the CDR3. Unmatched junction bases numbered 5, after V lost 4 bases and J lost 4 bases. Per germline, CDR1 SGHNT and CDR2 YYREEE (reference sequence). The CDR3 nucleotides are TGTGCCAGCAGCACGGGACTAGCGGGTTCAGAGACCCAGTACTTC. Translated, it gives CASSTGLAGSETQYF.

The chain employs TRBV7-2 and TRBJ1-1; no firm D call. The CDR3 consists of 14 residues. V dropped 3 bases and J dropped 6 bases, with 14 bases sitting between them. CDR1 is SGHTA, CDR2 FQGNSA, per germline. The DNA of the CDR3 is TGTGCCAGCAGCTTGCTAAGCGGATTGGCTGAAGCTTTCTTT. As protein: CASSLLSGLAEAFF. The whole variable domain, filled in from reference TRBV7-2 and TRBJ1-1, reads GAGVSQSPSNKVTEKGKDVELRCDPISGHTALYWYRQSLGQGLEFLIYFQGNSAPDKSGLPSDRFSAERTGGSVSTLTIQRTQQEDSAVYLCASSLLSGLAEAFFGQGTRLTVV.

As regards this clone: One end of the junction fails to match germline, which may point to a read error. The gene calls are TRBV25-1 and TRBJ2-7; D might be TRBD2 (5 bases). The germline V gene encodes CDR1 MGHDK and CDR2 SYGVNS. This CDR3 spans 10 amino acids. The CDR3 is CASSESTEGF. The DNA for the CDR3 is TGTGCCAGCAGTGAATCAACAGAGGGCTTC.

V usage is TRBV24-1 and J usage is TRBJ2-1, with D maybe TRBD2 (6 bases). Per germline, CDR1 KGHDR and CDR2 SFDVKD. This CDR3 contains 13 residues. Deletions cut 4 bases from V and 13 bases from J, with 16 bases between. Written as DNA, the CDR3 is TGTGCCACCAGTGAAGGGACTGGGGTTTTTCAGTTCTTC. Residues: CATSEGTGVFQFF.

This clone was counted a single time. The chain recombines TRBV7-9 with TRBJ1-3; no definite D call. V lost 3 bases to trimming and J lost 0 bases, with 12 bases between them. The CDR3 has 16 amino acids. Germline V gene sequence: CDR1 SEHNR, CDR2 FQNEAQ (reference sequence). CDR3 loop: CASSLLVPYSGNTIYF. In DNA, the CDR3 is TGTGCCAGCAGCTTGTTGGTCCCCTACTCTGGAAACACCATATATTTT.

The chain employs TRBV7-6 and TRBJ1-4, with D perhaps matching TRBD1 (6 bases). This CDR3 has 16 amino acids. The V end was cut by 5 bases, the J end by 10 bases, with 23 bases between. The V gene's germline CDR1 is SGHVS and CDR2 FNYEAQ. CDR3 residues: CASSPRLGKEGGKLFF. CDR3 coding DNA: TGTGCCAGCAGCCCCCGCCTGGGAAAGGAAGGGGGAAAACTGTTTTTT. The variable domain in full, with the rest retrieved from reference TRBV7-6 and TRBJ1-4, is GAGVSQSPRYKVTKRGQDVALRCDPISGHVSLYWYRQALGQGPEFLTYFNYEAQQDKSGLPNDRFSAERPEGSISTLTIQRTEQRDSAMYRCASSPRLGKEGGKLFFGSGTQLSVL.

The V call is TRBV6-5, the J call TRBJ1-2, with TRBD1 matching 8 bases. The CDR3 totals 14 residues. Germline V gene data show CDR1 as MNHEY and CDR2 as SVGAGI. The V gene end was trimmed by 2 bases and the J gene end by 4 bases; junction bases not matched to a gene: 3. The CDR3 spells CASSYQGQGYGYTF. CDR3 nucleotides: TGTGCCAGCAGTTACCAAGGACAGGGCTATGGCTACACCTTC.

This clone has just one count. The CDR3 nucleotides read TGTGCCAGCAGTTACCGGACGGGGTCGGGCGGGGAGCTGTTTTTT. Translation gives CASSYRTGSGGELFF. The rearrangement uses TRBV6-5 and TRBJ2-2, with a weak D call TRBD2 (5 bases). The V gene lost 2 bases and the J gene lost 7 bases, with 14 bases spanning the gap. Germline V lookup: CDR1 MNHEY, CDR2 SVGAGI. The CDR3 covers 15 residues.

This clone was seen once. The rearrangement joins TRBV10-3 to TRBJ2-5, with D maybe TRBD2 (7 bases). V lost 3 bases and J 5 bases, leaving 16 bases between the germline ends. The CDR3 covers 15 residues. Germline values: CDR1 ENHRY, CDR2 SYGVKD. The CDR3 sequence: CAISDRGGVGETQYF. Written as DNA, the CDR3 is TGTGCCATCAGTGATAGGGGGGGTGTCGGGGAGACCCAGTACTTC.

The rearrangement joins TRBV5-1 to TRBJ2-1; 7 positions match TRBD1. The CDR3 is 15 amino acids. V was clipped by 2 bases and J by 0 bases; unmatched bases: 2. Germline V gene data show CDR1 as SGHRS and CDR2 as YFSETQ. The CDR3 is CASSLTGDSYNEQFF. The DNA for the CDR3 is TGCGCCAGCAGCTTAACAGGGGACTCCTACAATGAGCAGTTCTTC. The full variable domain, with the rest looked up from reference TRBV5-1 and TRBJ2-1, is KAGVTQTPRYLIKTRGQQVTLSCSPISGHRSVSWYQQTPGQGLQFLFEYFSETQRNKGNFPGRFSGRQFSNSRSEMNVSTLELGDSALYLCASSLTGDSYNEQFFGPGTRLTVL.

V and J are TRBV19 and TRBJ2-1; 13 positions match TRBD2. Germline CDR1 is LNHDA and CDR2 is SQIVND (reference sequence). The CDR3 totals 17 residues. The J segment lost 7 bases and the V segment lost 7 bases, leaving 13 bases of the junction unmatched. CDR3 residues: CASTPTSGRIMLNEQFF. CDR3 coding DNA: TGTGCCAGTACTCCGACTAGCGGGAGGATAATGCTTAATGAGCAGTTCTTC.

In nucleotides, the CDR3 is TGTGCCAGCAGCCTGGACAGGAGCTCCTACAATGAGCAGTTCTTC. Protein: CASSLDRSSYNEQFF. V and J are TRBV7-3 and TRBJ2-1, with 7 bases fitting TRBD1. The CDR3 consists of 15 residues. Germline CDR1 and CDR2: SGHTA and FQGTGA. Trimming at V came to 5 bases and at J to 0 bases, leaving 4 bases not matched to a gene.